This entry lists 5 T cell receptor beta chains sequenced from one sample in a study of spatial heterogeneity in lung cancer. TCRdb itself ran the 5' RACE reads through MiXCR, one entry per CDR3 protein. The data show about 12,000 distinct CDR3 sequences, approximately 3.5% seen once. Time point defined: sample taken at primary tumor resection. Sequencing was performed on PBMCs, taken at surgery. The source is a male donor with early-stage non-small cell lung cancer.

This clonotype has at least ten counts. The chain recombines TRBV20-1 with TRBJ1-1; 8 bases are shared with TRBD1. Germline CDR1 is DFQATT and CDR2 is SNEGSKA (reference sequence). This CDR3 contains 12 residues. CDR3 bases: TGCAGGGGGGACAGGCAGAACACTGAAGCTTTCTTT. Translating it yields CRGDRQNTEAFF.

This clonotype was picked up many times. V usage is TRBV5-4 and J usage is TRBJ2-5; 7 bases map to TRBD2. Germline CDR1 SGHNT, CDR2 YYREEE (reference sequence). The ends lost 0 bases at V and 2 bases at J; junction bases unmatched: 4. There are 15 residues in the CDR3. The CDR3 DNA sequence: TGTGCCAGCAGCTTGGTGATAGCGGGTCAAGAGACCCAGTACTTC. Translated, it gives CASSLVIAGQETQYF.

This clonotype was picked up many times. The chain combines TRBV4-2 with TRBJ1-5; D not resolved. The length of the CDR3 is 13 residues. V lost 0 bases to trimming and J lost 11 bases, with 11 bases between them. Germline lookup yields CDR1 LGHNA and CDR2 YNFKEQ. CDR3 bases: TGTGCCAGCAGCCAAGACCAAGACGGGTCCCAGCATTTT. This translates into CASSQDQDGSQHF.

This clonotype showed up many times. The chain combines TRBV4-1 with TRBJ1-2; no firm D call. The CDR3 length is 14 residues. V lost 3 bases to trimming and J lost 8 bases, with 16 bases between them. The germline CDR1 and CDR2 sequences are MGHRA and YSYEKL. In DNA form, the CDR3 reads TGCGCCAGCAGCCAGATCGCCAGGTCTCACGGCTACACCTTC. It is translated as CASSQIARSHGYTF.

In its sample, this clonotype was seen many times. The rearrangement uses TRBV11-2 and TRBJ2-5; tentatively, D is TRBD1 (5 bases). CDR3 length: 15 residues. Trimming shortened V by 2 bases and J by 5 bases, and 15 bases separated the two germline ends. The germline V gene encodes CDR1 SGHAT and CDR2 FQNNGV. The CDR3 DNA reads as TGTGCCAGCAGCTTAAGCCCGGACATTTGGGAGACCCAGTACTTC. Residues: CASSLSPDIWETQYF.